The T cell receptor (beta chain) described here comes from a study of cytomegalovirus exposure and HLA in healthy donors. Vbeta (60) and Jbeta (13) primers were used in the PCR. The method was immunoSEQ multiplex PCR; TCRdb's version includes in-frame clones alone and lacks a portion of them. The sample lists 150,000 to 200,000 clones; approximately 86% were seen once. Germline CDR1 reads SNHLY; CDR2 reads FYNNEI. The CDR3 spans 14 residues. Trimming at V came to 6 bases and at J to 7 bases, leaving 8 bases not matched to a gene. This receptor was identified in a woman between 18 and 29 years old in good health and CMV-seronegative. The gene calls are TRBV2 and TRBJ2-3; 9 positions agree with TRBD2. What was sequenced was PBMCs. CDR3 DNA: TGTGCCAGCAGGGGACTTAGCGGGAGTAATACGCAGTATTTT. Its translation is CASRGLSGSNTQYF.